This T cell receptor beta chain was identified in a study of T cells in localized non-small cell lung cancer. Points from the study as a whole: Paired adjacent lung recovered a median roughly 50 of the top 100 tumor clones. Greater blood T cell density accompanied longer overall survival.

Here immunoSEQ multiplex PCR was the method, and the copy in TCRdb shows in-frame clones only, minus some. The sample has around 35,000 clones, around 80% seen once. In the case of this clone: Its antigen is undetermined.

CDR3 length: 17 amino acids. After removal of 1 base from V and 1 base from J, the junction contained 6 bases not matched to a gene. Germline CDR1 and CDR2: LNHDA and SQIVND (reference sequence). The clonotype comes from a male donor at least 60 years old with stage III squamous cell lung carcinoma. The V gene is TRBV19, the J gene TRBJ2-1; 8 bases align to TRBD2. Sequences were derived from peripheral blood, sampled before any cancer treatment. This CDR3 reads CASSIGSGRRSYNEQFF. The CDR3 nucleotides are TGTGCCAGTAGTATAGGAAGCGGGAGAAGGTCCTACAATGAGCAGTTCTTC.